A single sample gave rise to the 27 T cell receptor beta chains below, sequenced in a study of prognosis after radiotherapy for stage I lung cancer. CDR3 of TCR beta was amplified from genomic DNA via a two-round multiplex PCR. Specific primers for each TRBV and TRBJ gene were what first-round PCR used. TCRdb fed the multiplex PCR reads into MiXCR, producing one record per CDR3 protein. The sample yields about 59,000 distinct CDR3 sequences, more than 20% seen once. The sequencing used PBMCs, collected before or after stereotactic body radiation therapy (not recorded which). The source of these receptors is a donor aged 50 or older with non-small cell lung cancer.

A word on this clonotype: At one end, the junction sequence differs from germline, possibly due to a read error. V gene TRBV19 combines with J gene TRBJ2-3, with 9 nucleotides matching TRBD2. Per germline, CDR1 LNHDA and CDR2 SQIVND (reference sequence). The CDR3 has 15 amino acids. CDR3 DNA: TGCGCCAGTAGTGCCAGCGGGGGGAGCAAAGATACGCAGTATTTT. Protein product: CASSASGGSKDTQYF. Drawing the rest from reference TRBV19 and TRBJ2-3, the complete variable domain is DGGITQSPKYLFRKEGQNVTLSCEQNLNHDAMYWYRQDPGQGLRLIYYSQIVNDFQKGDIAEGYSVSREKKESFPLTVTSAQKNPTAFYLCASSASGGSKDTQYFGPGTRLTVL.

This clonotype was seen at least ten times. The chain couples TRBV28 to TRBJ2-7, with D unresolved. There are 14 residues in the CDR3. V dropped 2 bases and J dropped 3 bases, with 11 bases sitting between them. The V gene's germline CDR1 is MDHEN and CDR2 SYDVKM. In nucleotides, the CDR3 is TGTGCCAGCAGTTTACTTGGGCAGGTCTACGAGCAGTACTTC. Translated, it gives CASSLLGQVYEQYF.

To note about this clonotype: A much larger clone sits a single nucleotide away, making a read error possible. The gene calls are TRBV4-3 and TRBJ2-7, with D uncertain. The CDR3 consists of 14 residues. CDR1 is LGHNA and CDR2 is YSLEER in the germline V gene. V lost 0 bases to trimming and J lost 8 bases, with 14 bases between them. CDR3 in amino acids: CASSQEGEGRKQYF. DNA for the CDR3: TGCGCCAGCAGCCAAGAAGGTGAAGGGCGGAAGCAGTACTTC.

This clonotype came up many times. V gene TRBV19 combines with J gene TRBJ1-5; TRBD1 aligns across 10 bases. The CDR3 extends over 16 amino acids. Looked up from germline, CDR1 is LNHDA and CDR2 is SQIVND (reference sequence). With V trimmed by 6 bases and J by 6 bases, 11 bases remained unmatched. CDR3 loop: CASRRKDRDRGQPQHF. The CDR3 nucleotides read TGTGCCAGTAGGCGAAAGGACCGGGACAGGGGTCAGCCCCAGCATTTT.

Worth noting for this clonotype: It is likely a read error: a sequence one base away is far more abundant. The chain uses TRBV7-9 and TRBJ2-4; perhaps TRBD1 as D (6 bases). Trimming left V 7 bases short and J 6 bases short, with 16 bases between. Germline V gene data show CDR1 as SEHNR and CDR2 as FQNEAQ (reference sequence). This CDR3 region has 14 residues. The DNA for the CDR3 is TGTGCCAGCATCCCGACGGCAGGGGCAAACATTCAGTACTTC. It yields the protein CASIPTAGANIQYF.

A word on this clonotype: A much bigger clone sits one base away, suggesting this may be a read error. This chain connects TRBV6-2 or TRBV6-3 to TRBJ1-2; the D gene is possibly TRBD1 (6 bases). CDR1 MNHEY and CDR2 SVGEGT come from the germline V gene. The CDR3 consists of 14 residues. The CDR3 sequence: CASSYSDRRRGYAF. The CDR3, as DNA: TGTGCCAGCAGTTATTCTGACAGGCGGAGGGGCTACGCCTTC.

Only a few counts were recorded for this clonotype. The V call is TRBV19, the J call TRBJ1-1, with 7 bases aligning to TRBD1. V trimming: 5 bases; J trimming: 4 bases; junction bases outside the gene matches: 7. This CDR3 comprises 14 residues. Germline V CDR1 and CDR2: LNHDA, SQIVND (reference sequence). The CDR3 coding sequence is TGTGCCAGTAGTTTCACAGGGGAAGGCACTGAAGCTTTCTTT. Its protein product is CASSFTGEGTEAFF. The complete variable domain, with remaining parts taken from reference TRBV19 and TRBJ1-1, reads DGGITQSPKYLFRKEGQNVTLSCEQNLNHDAMYWYRQDPGQGLRLIYYSQIVNDFQKGDIAEGYSVSREKKESFPLTVTSAQKNPTAFYLCASSFTGEGTEAFFGQGTRLTVV.

This clonotype was recorded at least ten times. This chain links TRBV20-1 with TRBJ2-2; D is undetermined. The germline V gene encodes CDR1 DFQATT and CDR2 SNEGSKA (reference sequence). The CDR3 totals 13 residues. Trimming pared 4 bases from V and 4 bases from J, leaving 10 bases between. The CDR3 reads CSATIPGTGELFF. The DNA for the CDR3 is TGCAGTGCTACGATTCCGGGCACCGGGGAGCTGTTTTTT.

In this sample, this clonotype turned up many times. The chain joins TRBV12-3 or TRBV12-4 to TRBJ1-1; TRBD1 agrees at 9 bases. The ends lost 6 bases at V and 7 bases at J; junction bases unmatched: 6. The CDR3 sequence is 13 residues long. CDR3 in DNA: TGTGCCAGCAGACGGACAGGGGACATTGAAGCTTTCTTT. Protein product: CASRRTGDIEAFF.

This clonotype was recorded many times. The chain carries TRBV5-1 and TRBJ1-1; TRBD1 aligns across 7 bases. CDR1 is SGHRS and CDR2 is YFSETQ in the germline V gene. The J segment lost 1 base and the V segment lost 3 bases, leaving 3 bases of the junction unmatched. The length of the CDR3 is 14 residues. This CDR3 is CASSSQGGNTEAFF. CDR3 in DNA: TGCGCCAGCAGCTCCCAGGGGGGGAACACTGAAGCTTTCTTT.

This clonotype was recorded at least ten times. J is TRBJ2-1 and V is TRBV20-1, with D hard to call. Deletions cut 5 bases from V and 8 bases from J, with 16 bases between. Germline CDR1 is DFQATT and CDR2 is SNEGSKA (reference sequence). The CDR3 runs to 13 residues. The CDR3 spells CSALPAPSDEQFF. The CDR3, as DNA: TGCAGTGCTCTACCGGCCCCCTCAGATGAGCAGTTCTTC.

In the case of this clonotype: A clone one base away is much larger, so this may be a read error. The genes are TRBV6-1 and TRBJ1-1, with a tentative D call TRBD1 (5 bases). This CDR3 is 16 amino acids long. With 10 bases removed from V and 6 bases from J, the gap between germline ends came to 27 bases. Germline CDR1 reads MNHNS; CDR2 reads SASEGT. CDR3 sequence: CAINEPGGGFRAEAFF. In DNA form, the CDR3 reads TGTGCCATCAATGAGCCTGGGGGGGGTTTTAGGGCTGAAGCTTTCTTT.

In its sample, this clonotype was seen many times. CDR3 in amino acids: CAWSPPGTASYEQYF. CDR3 sequence (DNA): TGTGCCTGGAGTCCCCCCGGGACGGCCTCCTACGAGCAGTACTTC. The genes are TRBV30 and TRBJ2-7; D is tentatively TRBD1 or TRBD2 (5 bases each). V lost 2 bases and J lost 0, with 14 bases in between. Germline V gene sequence: CDR1 GTSNPN, CDR2 SVGIG (reference sequence). This CDR3 is 15 amino acids long.

Comment on this clonotype: The missing conserved phenylalanine or tryptophan at the end of this CDR3 makes a read error likely. The chain joins TRBV24-1 to TRBJ2-3; no clear D. The CDR3 has 15 amino acids. From germline, CDR1 is KGHDR and CDR2 SFDVKD. The CDR3 loop is CSTSAQGSLGDTQYL. The CDR3 region has the DNA TGTTCCACCAGTGCCCAAGGATCCTTGGGAGATACGCAGTATCTT.

At least ten counts were recorded for this clonotype. The chain has TRBV18 and TRBJ2-7, with 11 bases lining up with TRBD1. Trimming cost V 5 bases and J 2 bases; bases outside gene matches: 5. This CDR3 has 15 amino acids. Germline V gene lookup returns CDR1 KGHSH and CDR2 LQKENI. The DNA of the CDR3 is TGTGCCAGCTCAACCTCGGGACAGGGGGCCTACGAGCAGTACTTC. This translates into CASSTSGQGAYEQYF.

This clonotype was seen a few times. The chain couples TRBV5-4 to TRBJ1-1, with 7 nucleotides matching TRBD1. Trimming cost V 1 base and J 5 bases; bases outside gene matches: 8. Per germline, CDR1 SGHNT and CDR2 YYREEE (reference sequence). The length of the CDR3 is 15 residues. CDR3 region: CASSLPGGFRTEAFF. CDR3 DNA: TGTGCCAGCAGCTTGCCAGGGGGATTTAGAACTGAAGCTTTCTTT.

This clonotype has a count of ten or more. The rearrangement links TRBV12-5 to TRBJ1-2, with D unclear. Trimming left V 1 base short and J 2 bases short, with 8 bases between. Germline V gene data show CDR1 as LGHNT and CDR2 as FRNRAP. The CDR3 is 14 residues long. The CDR3 protein is CASGLGGPNYGYTF. CDR3 DNA sequence: TGTGCTAGTGGTTTGGGGGGTCCCAACTATGGCTACACCTTC.

This clonotype came up many times. V gene TRBV5-1 combines with J gene TRBJ2-7, with 7 bases that match TRBD1. Germline trimming cut 3 bases from V and 6 bases from J; bases unmatched to any gene: 9. The germline V gene has CDR1 SGHRS and CDR2 YFSETQ. The CDR3 length is 14 residues. In DNA, the CDR3 is TGCGCCAGCAGCTCGGGACAGAGTTTAGGCGAGCAGTACTTC. Its protein is CASSSGQSLGEQYF.

This clonotype was recorded many times. V gene TRBV30 combines with J gene TRBJ2-3, with a weak D call TRBD2 (6 bases). Trimming stripped 3 bases from V and 0 bases from J, with 19 bases between. CDR1 and CDR2 from the germline V gene are GTSNPN and SVGIG (reference sequence). The CDR3 is 17 residues long. Written as DNA, the CDR3 is TGTGCCTGGAGAAGGCCCCGACCGGGACTTAGCACAGATACGCAGTATTTT. Translating gives CAWRRPRPGLSTDTQYF.

This clonotype appeared many times. V gene TRBV6-2 or TRBV6-3 combines with J gene TRBJ1-5; 8 bases align to TRBD1. Germline CDR1 is MNHEY and CDR2 is SVGEGT. The J segment lost 1 base and the V segment lost 5 bases, leaving 7 bases of the junction unmatched. This CDR3 is 16 amino acids long. CDR3 amino acids: CASSHAGQGSNQPQHF. The CDR3 nucleotides read TGTGCCAGCAGTCACGCCGGACAGGGCAGCAATCAGCCCCAGCATTTT.

Many counts were recorded for this clonotype. The V and J genes are TRBV29-1 and TRBJ2-3; 10 bases align to TRBD1. The CDR3 consists of 15 residues. With 7 bases clipped from V and 1 base from J, the junction kept 8 bases outside the gene matches. Germline V gene lookup returns CDR1 SQVTM and CDR2 ANQGSEA. Here the CDR3 reads CSGTGTGEGTDTQYF. DNA of the CDR3: TGCAGCGGGACGGGGACAGGGGAGGGCACAGATACGCAGTATTTT.

This clonotype has a count of ten or more. V usage is TRBV20-1 and J usage is TRBJ2-5; 8 positions agree with TRBD2. The CDR3 loop spans 15 amino acids. The ends lost 2 bases at V and 1 base at J; junction bases unmatched: 6. The germline V gene encodes CDR1 DFQATT and CDR2 SNEGSKA (reference sequence). CDR3 residues: CSARPLAGFQETQYF. CDR3 DNA: TGCAGTGCTAGACCATTAGCGGGGTTCCAAGAGACCCAGTACTTC.

This clonotype has ten or more counts. The rearrangement links TRBV20-1 to TRBJ1-4, with D perhaps TRBD1 (5 bases). The germline V gene encodes CDR1 DFQATT and CDR2 SNEGSKA (reference sequence). This CDR3 region has 13 residues. V lost 0 bases, J lost 8 bases, and 10 bases lay in between. Here the CDR3 DNA reads TGCAGTGCTAGAGACGGACACTTCGAAAAACTGTTTTTT. Translating gives CSARDGHFEKLFF.

As to this clonotype: A read error is possible here, since a much larger clone lies one base away. The CDR3 loop is CASSPQGGGEQYF. CDR3 nucleotides: TGTGCCAGCAGTCCACAGGGGGGCGGCGAGCAGTACTTC. The genes are TRBV11-3 and TRBJ2-7; 8 nucleotides line up with TRBD1. Per the germline V gene, CDR1 is SGHNT and CDR2 is YENEEA. V was clipped by 6 bases and J by 6 bases; unmatched bases: 7. The CDR3 runs to 13 residues. The complete variable domain, with remaining parts taken from reference TRBV11-3 and TRBJ2-7, reads EAGVVQSPRYKIIEKKQPVAFWCNPISGHNTLYWYLQNLGQGPELLIRYENEEAVDDSQLPKDRFSAERLKGVDSTLKIQPAELGDSAVYLCASSPQGGGEQYFGPGTRLTVT.

This clonotype appeared many times. The V and J genes are TRBV19 and TRBJ1-2, with TRBD1 matching over 8 bases. Germline V gene sequence: CDR1 LNHDA, CDR2 SQIVND (reference sequence). CDR3 length: 15 residues. The trim removed 4 bases at V and 4 bases at J, leaving 8 bases unmatched. The CDR3 here is CASSTAGTGGYGYTF. Here the CDR3 DNA reads TGTGCCAGTAGTACTGCCGGGACAGGTGGCTATGGCTACACCTTC.

A remark on this clonotype: A far larger clone is only one base removed, so a read error is likely. The CDR3 coding sequence is TGTGCCAGCAAACGAGGGACTAGCGGGGGGGCCTTCGGGGAGCTGTTTTTT. This encodes CASKRGTSGGAFGELFF. This sequence joins TRBV6-2 or TRBV6-3 and TRBJ2-2; 16 positions match TRBD2. Germline-derived CDR1 and CDR2 are MNHEY and SVGEGT. Trimming removed 7 bases from V and 7 bases from J; junction bases left unmatched: 9. The CDR3 runs 17 residues.

As to this clonotype: The junction differs from germline at one of its ends, possibly a read error. The gene calls are TRBV6-1 and TRBJ2-7; the D is unclear. Looked up from germline, CDR1 is MNHNS and CDR2 is SASEGT. The CDR3 covers 11 residues. For the CDR3, the DNA is TGTGCCAGCAGGGGCAGCTCCGAGCACTACTTC. It encodes CASRGSSEHYF.